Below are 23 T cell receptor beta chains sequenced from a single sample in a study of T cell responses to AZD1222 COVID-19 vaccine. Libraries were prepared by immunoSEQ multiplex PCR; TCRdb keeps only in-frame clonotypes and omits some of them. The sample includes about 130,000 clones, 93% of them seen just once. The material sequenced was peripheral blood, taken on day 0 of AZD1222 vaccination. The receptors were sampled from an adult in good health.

The DNA of the CDR3 is TGTGCCAGCAGTCCCGGGGACGGATTTTATAATTCACCCCTCCACTTT. Its translation is CASSPGDGFYNSPLHF. The chain joins TRBV27 to TRBJ1-6; D possibly corresponds to TRBD1 (5 bases). Germline assignment: CDR1 MNHEY and CDR2 SMNVEV (reference sequence). The CDR3 is 16 residues long. The V and J ends lost 5 bases and 4 bases respectively, with 15 bases between them.

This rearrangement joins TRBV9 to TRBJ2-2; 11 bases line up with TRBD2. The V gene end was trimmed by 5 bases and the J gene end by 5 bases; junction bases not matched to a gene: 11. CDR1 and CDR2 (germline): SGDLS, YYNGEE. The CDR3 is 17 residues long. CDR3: CASSLTGLAEQTGELFF. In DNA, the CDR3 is TGTGCCAGCAGTCTTACGGGACTAGCGGAACAAACCGGGGAGCTGTTTTTT. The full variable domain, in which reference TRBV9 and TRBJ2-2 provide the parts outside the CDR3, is DSGVTQTPKHLITATGQRVTLRCSPRSGDLSVYWYQQSLDQGLQFLIQYYNGEERAKGNILERFSAQQFPDLHSELNLSSLELGDSALYFCASSLTGLAEQTGELFFGEGSRLTVL.

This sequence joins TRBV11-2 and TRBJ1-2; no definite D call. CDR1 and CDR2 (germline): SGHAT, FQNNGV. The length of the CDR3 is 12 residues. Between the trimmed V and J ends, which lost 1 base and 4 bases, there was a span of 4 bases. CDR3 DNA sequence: TGTGCCAGCAGCTTAGCCAGCTATGGCTACACCTTC. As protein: CASSLASYGYTF.

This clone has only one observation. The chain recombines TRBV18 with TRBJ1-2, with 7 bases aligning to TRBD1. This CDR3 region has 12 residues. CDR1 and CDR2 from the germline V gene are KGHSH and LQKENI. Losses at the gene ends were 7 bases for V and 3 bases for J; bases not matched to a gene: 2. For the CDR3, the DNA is TGTGCCAGCTGGCAGGGGGACTATGGCTACACCTTC. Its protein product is CASWQGDYGYTF.

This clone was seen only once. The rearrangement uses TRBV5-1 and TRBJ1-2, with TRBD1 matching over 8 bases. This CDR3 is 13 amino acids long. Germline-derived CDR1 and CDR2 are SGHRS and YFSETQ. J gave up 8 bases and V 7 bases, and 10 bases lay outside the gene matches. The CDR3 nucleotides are TGCGCCAGCGCCCTCGGACAGGGCGAGGGCTACACCTTC. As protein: CASALGQGEGYTF.

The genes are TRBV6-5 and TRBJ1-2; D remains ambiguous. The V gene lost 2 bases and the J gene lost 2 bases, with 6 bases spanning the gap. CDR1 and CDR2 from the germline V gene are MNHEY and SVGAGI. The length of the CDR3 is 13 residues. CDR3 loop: CASSYVQNYGYTF. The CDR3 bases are TGTGCCAGCAGTTACGTACAGAACTATGGCTACACCTTC.

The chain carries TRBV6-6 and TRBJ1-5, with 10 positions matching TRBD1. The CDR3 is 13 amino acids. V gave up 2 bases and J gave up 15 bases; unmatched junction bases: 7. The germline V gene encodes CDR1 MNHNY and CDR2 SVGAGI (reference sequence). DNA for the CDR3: TGTGCCAGCAGTTACGGGGACAGGGGAAAGATGCATTTT. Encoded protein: CASSYGDRGKMHF.

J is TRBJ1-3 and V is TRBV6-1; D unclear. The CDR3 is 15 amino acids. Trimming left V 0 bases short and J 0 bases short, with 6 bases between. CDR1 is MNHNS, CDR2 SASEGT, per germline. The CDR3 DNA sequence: TGTGCCAGCAGTGAAGCCAGAAACTCTGGAAACACCATATATTTT. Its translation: CASSEARNSGNTIYF.

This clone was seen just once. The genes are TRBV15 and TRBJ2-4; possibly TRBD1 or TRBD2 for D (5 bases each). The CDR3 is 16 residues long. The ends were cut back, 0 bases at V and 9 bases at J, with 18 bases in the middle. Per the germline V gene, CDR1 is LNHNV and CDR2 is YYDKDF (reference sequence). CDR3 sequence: CATSRDKTGTRIIQYF. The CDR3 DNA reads TGTGCCACCAGCAGAGACAAGACCGGGACGAGGATCATTCAGTACTTC. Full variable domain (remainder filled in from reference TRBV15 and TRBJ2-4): DAMVIQNPRYQVTQFGKPVTLSCSQTLNHNVMYWYQQKSSQAPKLLFHYYDKDFNNEADTPDNFQSRRPNTSFCFLDIRSPGLGDTAMYLCATSRDKTGTRIIQYFGAGTRLSVL.

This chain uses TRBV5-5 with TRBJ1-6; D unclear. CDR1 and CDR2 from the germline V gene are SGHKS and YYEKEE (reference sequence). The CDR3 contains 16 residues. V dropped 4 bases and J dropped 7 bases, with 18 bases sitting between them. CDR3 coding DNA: TGTGCCAGCAGCCCAAGATCCCCAAGGGAGAATTCACCCCTCCACTTT. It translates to CASSPRSPRENSPLHF.

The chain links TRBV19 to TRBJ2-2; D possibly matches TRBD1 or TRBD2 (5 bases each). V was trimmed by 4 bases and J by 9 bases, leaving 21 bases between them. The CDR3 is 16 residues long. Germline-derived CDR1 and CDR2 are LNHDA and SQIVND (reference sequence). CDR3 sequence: CASSTFPGQGSRELFF. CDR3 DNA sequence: TGTGCCAGTAGTACATTCCCGGGGCAGGGCTCCCGGGAGCTGTTTTTT. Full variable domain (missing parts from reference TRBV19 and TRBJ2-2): DGGITQSPKYLFRKEGQNVTLSCEQNLNHDAMYWYRQDPGQGLRLIYYSQIVNDFQKGDIAEGYSVSREKKESFPLTVTSAQKNPTAFYLCASSTFPGQGSRELFFGEGSRLTVL.

CDR3 nucleotide sequence: TGCGCCAGCAGCCAAGGTCACACGAACACCTACAATGAGCAGTTCTTC. This codes for CASSQGHTNTYNEQFF. The chain combines TRBV4-1 with TRBJ2-1, with D unclear. The CDR3 is 16 residues long. CDR1 is MGHRA, CDR2 YSYEKL, per germline. V was clipped by 1 base and J by 2 bases, with 12 bases between them.

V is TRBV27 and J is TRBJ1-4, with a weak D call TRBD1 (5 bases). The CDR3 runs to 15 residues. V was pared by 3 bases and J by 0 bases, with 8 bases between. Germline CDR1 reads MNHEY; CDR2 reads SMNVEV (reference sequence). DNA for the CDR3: TGTGCCAGCAGTTTCAGGGCAGCAACTAATGAAAAACTGTTTTTT. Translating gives CASSFRAATNEKLFF.

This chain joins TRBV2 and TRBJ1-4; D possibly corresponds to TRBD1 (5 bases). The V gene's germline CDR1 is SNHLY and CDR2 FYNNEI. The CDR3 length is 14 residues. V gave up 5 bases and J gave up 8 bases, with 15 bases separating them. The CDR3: CASSRTGAYEKLFF. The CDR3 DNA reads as TGTGCCAGCAGTAGGACTGGGGCCTACGAAAAACTGTTTTTT.

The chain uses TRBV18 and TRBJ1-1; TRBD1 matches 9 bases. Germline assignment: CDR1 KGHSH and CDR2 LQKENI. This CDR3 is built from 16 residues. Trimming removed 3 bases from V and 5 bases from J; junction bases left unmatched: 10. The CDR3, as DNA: TGTGCCAGCTCACCGTACCGACAGGGGGGCCAGACTGAAGCTTTCTTT. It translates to CASSPYRQGGQTEAFF.

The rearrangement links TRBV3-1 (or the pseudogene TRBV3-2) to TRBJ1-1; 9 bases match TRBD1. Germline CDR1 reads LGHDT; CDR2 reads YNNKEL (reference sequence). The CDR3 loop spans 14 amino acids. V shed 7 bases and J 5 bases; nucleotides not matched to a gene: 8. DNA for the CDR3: TGTGCCAGCAACACGGGACAGGGTAATACTGAAGCTTTCTTT. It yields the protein CASNTGQGNTEAFF.

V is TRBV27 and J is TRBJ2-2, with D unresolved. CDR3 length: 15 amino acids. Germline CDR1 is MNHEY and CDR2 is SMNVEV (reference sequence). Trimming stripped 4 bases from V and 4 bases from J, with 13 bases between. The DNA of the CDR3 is TGTGCCAGCAGTTACCGCGCCCAACCCACCGGGGAGCTGTTTTTT. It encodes CASSYRAQPTGELFF.

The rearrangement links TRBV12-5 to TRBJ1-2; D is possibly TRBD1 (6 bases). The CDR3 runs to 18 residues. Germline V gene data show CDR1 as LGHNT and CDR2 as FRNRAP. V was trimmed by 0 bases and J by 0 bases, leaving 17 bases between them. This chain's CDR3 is CASGLVPGASPPNYGYTF. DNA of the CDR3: TGTGCTAGTGGTTTGGTCCCGGGGGCCAGCCCTCCTAACTATGGCTACACCTTC.

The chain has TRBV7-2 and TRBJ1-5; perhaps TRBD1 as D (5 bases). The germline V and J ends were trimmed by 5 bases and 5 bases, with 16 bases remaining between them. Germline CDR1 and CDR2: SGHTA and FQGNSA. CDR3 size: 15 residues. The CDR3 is CASSVMGGSDQPQHF. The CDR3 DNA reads TGTGCCAGCAGCGTCATGGGGGGGTCGGATCAGCCCCAGCATTTT.

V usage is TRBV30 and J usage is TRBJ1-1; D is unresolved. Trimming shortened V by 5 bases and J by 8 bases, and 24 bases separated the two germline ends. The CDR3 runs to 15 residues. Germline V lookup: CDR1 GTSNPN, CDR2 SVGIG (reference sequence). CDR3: CAWLPPLPPGVEAFF. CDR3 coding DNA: TGTGCCTGGCTCCCTCCTCTCCCTCCGGGCGTGGAAGCTTTCTTT.

This chain's CDR3 is CASSFTDGLEAFF. The CDR3 DNA follows: TGTGCCAGCAGCTTTACGGACGGCCTGGAAGCTTTCTTT. The rearrangement uses TRBV11-2 and TRBJ1-1; the D is unclear. This CDR3 has 13 amino acids. Trimming cost V 3 bases and J 8 bases, with 13 bases left between them. Germline values: CDR1 SGHAT, CDR2 FQNNGV.

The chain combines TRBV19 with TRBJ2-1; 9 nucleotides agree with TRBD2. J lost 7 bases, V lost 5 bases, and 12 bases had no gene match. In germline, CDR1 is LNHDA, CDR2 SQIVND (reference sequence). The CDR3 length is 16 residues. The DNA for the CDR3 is TGTGCCAGTAGTCGCTTAGGGGCTAGCGGGAATAATGAGCAGTTCTTC. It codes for CASSRLGASGNNEQFF.

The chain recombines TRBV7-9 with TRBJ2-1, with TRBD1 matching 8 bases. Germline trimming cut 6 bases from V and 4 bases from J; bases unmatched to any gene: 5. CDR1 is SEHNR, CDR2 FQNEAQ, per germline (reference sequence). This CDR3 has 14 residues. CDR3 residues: CASRSGTGYNEQFF. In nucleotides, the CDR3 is TGTGCCAGCAGGTCCGGGACAGGATACAATGAGCAGTTCTTC. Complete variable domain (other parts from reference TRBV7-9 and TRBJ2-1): DTGVSQNPRHKITKRGQNVTFRCDPISEHNRLYWYRQTLGQGPEFLTYFQNEAQLEKSRLLSDRFSAERPKGSFSTLEIQRTEQGDSAMYLCASRSGTGYNEQFFGPGTRLTVL.